This is a list of T cell receptor beta chains from one sample in a study of CD8+ T cells in alopecia areata. The method was immunoSEQ multiplex PCR; TCRdb's version includes in-frame clones alone and lacks a portion of them. The top ten clones hold 10% to 13% of a sample with 170,000 or so clones, about 53% of them seen once. Source: CD8+ T cells sorted from blood, taken at week 24, from a patient treated with tofacitinib. The source is a human donor with alopecia areata. Each CDR3 is given with its conserved first and last residue. D genes are given only for firm matches. Clone size is shown for a subset of rows, as once, few, many or a class of expanded clone.

D,V,J,size,DNA,CDR3
-,TRBV5-1,TRBJ1-1,-,TGCGCCAGCAGCTCGGAGCGGGTGGGGAGGACTGAAGCTTTCTTT,CASSSERVGRTEAFF
-,TRBV30,TRBJ2-3,-,TGTGCCTGGAGTGGAGGGCCCCGCACAGATACGCAGTATTTT,CAWSGGPRTDTQYF
TRBD1,TRBV30,TRBJ2-7,few,TGTGCCTGTGAATCGGGACAGGGATACTACGAGCAGTACTTC,CACESGQGYYEQYF
TRBD1,TRBV30,TRBJ1-1,once,TGTGCCTGGGAAGAGGACAGGGGGAAATCTGAAGCTTTCTTT,CAWEEDRGKSEAFF
-,TRBV4-3,TRBJ2-1,-,TGCGCCAGCAGCCAAGAGGTGGGTCCGAGTGGTGAGCAGTTCTTC,CASSQEVGPSGEQFF
-,TRBV21-1,TRBJ1-6,few,TGTGCCAGCAGCTCTAATTCACCCCTCCACTTT,CASSSNSPLHF
-,TRBV14,TRBJ2-7,-,TGTGCCAGCAGCCAAGCCCTCTACGAGCAGTACTTC,CASSQALYEQYF
-,TRBV6-6,TRBJ1-2,-,TGTGCCAGCAGTTACCGGGACCGATTTAACTATGGCTACACCTTC,CASSYRDRFNYGYTF
-,TRBV30,TRBJ1-2,-,TGTGCCTGGTTCGTTGGGGGCGAGGAGACCTATCGGGGCTACACCTTC,CAWFVGGEETYRGYTF
TRBD1,TRBV5-6,TRBJ1-5,-,TGTGCCAGCAGCTTGGCCGCAGGGGGGCAGGTCAATCAGCCCCAGCATTTT,CASSLAAGGQVNQPQHF
TRBD1,TRBV6-5,TRBJ2-1,few,TGTGCCAGCAGTTCACAGGGGGACGGTGAGCAGTTCTTC,CASSSQGDGEQFF
-,TRBV4-3,TRBJ1-1,-,TGCGCCAGCAGCCAAGATCCCGGGGAAGGGTCTGAAGCTTTCTTT,CASSQDPGEGSEAFF
TRBD1,TRBV9,TRBJ1-2,-,TGTGCCAGCAGCATTTCCACGGGACAGGGATTCACCTTC,CASSISTGQGFTF
-,TRBV30,TRBJ2-6,-,TGTGCCTGGAGTCAACGCTCTGGGGCCAACGTCCTGACTTTC,CAWSQRSGANVLTF
-,TRBV27,TRBJ2-1,-,TGTGCCAGCAGTTCGACCGACAGAACATACAATGAGCAGTTCTTC,CASSSTDRTYNEQFF
-,TRBV7-6,TRBJ2-7,few,TGTGCCAGCAGCTTAAGTTCGTCGTTATTCTACGAGCAGTACTTC,CASSLSSSLFYEQYF
TRBD1,TRBV4-1,TRBJ2-1,-,TGCGCCAGCAGCCAGTCGGGACAGGGATTAGATGAGCAGTTCTTC,CASSQSGQGLDEQFF
TRBD2,TRBV20-1,TRBJ2-7,-,TGCAGTGCTAGGGGGGGGAGTGAGCAGTACTTC,CSARGGSEQYF
-,TRBV11-2,TRBJ1-1,-,TGTGCCAGCAGTGAAATGGGGACTGAAGCTTTCTTT,CASSEMGTEAFF
-,TRBV11-2,TRBJ2-7,-,TGTGCCAGCAGCTCCGGTGGGGGTAGCTCCTACGAGCAGTACTTC,CASSSGGGSSYEQYF
-,TRBV29-1,TRBJ1-2,-,TGCAGCGTTGAGTTCAGAGTTAACTATGGCTACACCTTC,CSVEFRVNYGYTF
TRBD2,TRBV5-1,TRBJ2-1,-,TGCGCGACGGGAGATAGCGGGGGGTCCTACAATGAGCAGTTCTTC,CATGDSGGSYNEQFF
-,TRBV13,TRBJ1-1,-,TGTGCCAGCAGCTTAGGGAAGAACACTGAAGCTTTCTTT,CASSLGKNTEAFF
-,TRBV7-6,TRBJ2-2,-,TGTGCCAGCAGCGCCGACATTATAACCGGGGAGCTGTTTTTT,CASSADIITGELFF
-,TRBV4-2,TRBJ2-6,-,TGTGCCAGCAGCCCCGATCTGAAAGGGATCTCTGGGGCCAACGTCCTGACTTTC,CASSPDLKGISGANVLTF
TRBD1,TRBV14,TRBJ1-2,few,TGTGCCAGCAGCCAAGAGGGACAGTTCCTCTATGGCTACACCTTC,CASSQEGQFLYGYTF
-,TRBV29-1,TRBJ1-2,-,TGCAGCGTTGTAGGTGAATCGGATATGGACGGCTACTATGGCTACACCTTC,CSVVGESDMDGYYGYTF
-,TRBV6-6,TRBJ1-5,-,TGTGCCAGCAGTTACACTACAGGGCTCCCGCATTTT,CASSYTTGLPHF
TRBD1,TRBV29-1,TRBJ1-2,-,TGCAGCGTTGTCACAGGGGAATATGGCTACACCTTC,CSVVTGEYGYTF
TRBD2,TRBV30,TRBJ2-3,-,TGTGCCTGGAGTTTTGGACTAGCGGGGGATACGCAGTATTTT,CAWSFGLAGDTQYF
-,TRBV12-5,TRBJ2-1,few,TGTGCTAGTGGTTTGGTATCCATGATCTTC,CASGLVSMIF
-,TRBV10-2,TRBJ2-5,-,TGCGCCAGCAGTGAAGGGGGGGGCGCAGAGACCCAGTACTTC,CASSEGGGAETQYF
-,TRBV15,TRBJ1-5,few,TGTGCCGCCTCAAGGAGCAGCAATCAGCCCCAGCATTTT,CAASRSSNQPQHF
TRBD2,TRBV14,TRBJ2-2,-,TGTGCCAGCAGCCAAGGTTCTAGCGGGGCGAACACCGGGGAGCTGTTTTTT,CASSQGSSGANTGELFF
TRBD2,TRBV6-5,TRBJ2-3,-,TGTGCCAGCAGCCATAGCGGGGGGGCAACAGATACGCAGTATTTT,CASSHSGGATDTQYF
TRBD1,TRBV29-1,TRBJ1-4,-,TGCAGCGTTCCGGGACAGGACCCAACTAATGAAAAACTGTTTTTT,CSVPGQDPTNEKLFF
TRBD1,TRBV4-3,TRBJ2-7,once,TGCGCCAGTTCCGTGGGACAGGGGGCCTCCTACGAGCAGTACTTC,CASSVGQGASYEQYF
-,TRBV7-2,TRBJ2-3,few,TGTGCCAGCAGCTTAGTTACCACAGATACGCAGTATTTT,CASSLVTTDTQYF
-,TRBV30,TRBJ1-4,-,TGTGCCTGGAGTGTTGGGACTGATAATGAAAAACTGTTTTTT,CAWSVGTDNEKLFF
-,TRBV4-1,TRBJ2-3,-,TGCGCCAGCAGGGGCGGAAGCACAGATACGCAGTATTTT,CASRGGSTDTQYF
TRBD1,TRBV27,TRBJ1-2,-,TGTGCCAGCAGTTTTGGGACAGGTTATGGCTACACCTTC,CASSFGTGYGYTF
TRBD1,TRBV5-4,TRBJ1-2,-,TGTGCCAGCAGCTTGGTAGGGGGCGATGGCTACACCTTC,CASSLVGGDGYTF
TRBD2,TRBV6-5,TRBJ2-5,-,TGTGCCAGCAGGGGCGGGGGCCAAGAGACCCAGTACTTC,CASRGGGQETQYF
TRBD2,TRBV30,TRBJ2-3,-,TGTGCCTGGGACCCGGGACTAGCGGGGGTGGATACGCAGTATTTT,CAWDPGLAGVDTQYF
-,TRBV15,TRBJ2-7,-,TGTGCCACCAGCAGAGGACGGGCGTCCTACGAGCAGTACTTC,CATSRGRASYEQYF
TRBD1,TRBV27,TRBJ1-5,-,TGTGCCAGCAGGCCTACAGGGGAGCAGCCCCAGCATTTT,CASRPTGEQPQHF
-,TRBV7-9,TRBJ2-7,-,TGTGCCAGCAGCTTCCCCGACCCCCCCTCCGAGCAGTACTTC,CASSFPDPPSEQYF
-,TRBV4-3,TRBJ1-2,-,TGCGCCAGCAGCCAAGATCTCACAGGGCGTAATGGCTACACCTTC,CASSQDLTGRNGYTF
TRBD1,TRBV4-3,TRBJ1-4,-,TGCGCCAGCAGCCAGTCCGGACAGGGATGGGAAAAACTGTTTTTT,CASSQSGQGWEKLFF
-,TRBV11-2,TRBJ2-5,-,TGTGCCAGCAGCTTATTCGGGACGTTGGACCAAGAGACCCAGTACTTC,CASSLFGTLDQETQYF
-,TRBV27,TRBJ1-1,-,TGTGCCAGCAGTTTGGTCCCCCCGGGAATGAACACTGAAGCTTTCTTT,CASSLVPPGMNTEAFF
-,TRBV29-1,TRBJ1-2,-,TGCAGCGTTCCCCAGGGGAACTATGGCTACACCTTC,CSVPQGNYGYTF
-,TRBV25-1,TRBJ1-2,-,TGTGCCAGCAGTGAATCTCGAGGCTACACCTTC,CASSESRGYTF
-,TRBV5-1,TRBJ2-1,few,TGCGCCAGCAGCTCCCAAGGGGGAAATGAGCAGTTCTTC,CASSSQGGNEQFF
TRBD1,TRBV6-1,TRBJ1-5,-,TGTGCCAGCGGGGCGGGAGGGGGCTTTCAGCCCCAGCATTTT,CASGAGGGFQPQHF
-,TRBV30,TRBJ2-1,few,TGTGCCTGGAGCTCAGGGAGCTCCTACAATGAGCAGTTCTTC,CAWSSGSSYNEQFF
-,TRBV6-6,TRBJ2-7,few,TGTGCCAGCAGTTACTGGCAGGGTGTTTCGTACGAGCAGTACTTC,CASSYWQGVSYEQYF
TRBD1,TRBV6-5,TRBJ1-2,-,TGTGCCAGCAGGCACGGACAGGCCCTCGGTGGCTACACCTTC,CASRHGQALGGYTF
-,TRBV4-1,TRBJ1-1,many,TGCGCCAGCAGCCACGGTGGGTGGATCTTTTGGACTGAAGCTTTCTTT,CASSHGGWIFWTEAFF